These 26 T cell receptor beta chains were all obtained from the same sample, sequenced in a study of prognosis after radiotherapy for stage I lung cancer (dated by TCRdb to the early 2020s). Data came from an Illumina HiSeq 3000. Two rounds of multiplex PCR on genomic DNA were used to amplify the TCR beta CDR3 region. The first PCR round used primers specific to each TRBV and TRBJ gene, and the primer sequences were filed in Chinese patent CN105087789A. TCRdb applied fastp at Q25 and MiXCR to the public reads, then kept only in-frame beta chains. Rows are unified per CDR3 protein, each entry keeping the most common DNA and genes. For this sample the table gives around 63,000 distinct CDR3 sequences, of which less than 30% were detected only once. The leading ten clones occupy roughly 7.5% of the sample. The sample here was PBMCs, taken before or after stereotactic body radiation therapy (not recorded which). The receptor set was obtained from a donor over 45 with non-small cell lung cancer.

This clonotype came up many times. CDR3 protein: CASSPGGGGSYEQYF. DNA of the CDR3: TGTGCCAGCTCACCAGGTGGAGGAGGCTCCTACGAGCAGTACTTC. The chain joins TRBV18 to TRBJ2-7; TRBD2 might be the D (5 bases). Trimming took 2 bases from V and 0 from J, leaving 11 bases between them. Germline V CDR1 and CDR2: KGHSH, LQKENI. CDR3 length equals 15 residues.

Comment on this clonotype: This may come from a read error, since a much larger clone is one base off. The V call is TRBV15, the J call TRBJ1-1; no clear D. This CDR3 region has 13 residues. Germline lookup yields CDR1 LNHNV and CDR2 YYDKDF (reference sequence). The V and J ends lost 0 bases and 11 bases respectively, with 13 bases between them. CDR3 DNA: TGTGCCACCAGCAGAGATTTTAACAGTGAGGCTTTCTTT. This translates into CATSRDFNSEAFF.

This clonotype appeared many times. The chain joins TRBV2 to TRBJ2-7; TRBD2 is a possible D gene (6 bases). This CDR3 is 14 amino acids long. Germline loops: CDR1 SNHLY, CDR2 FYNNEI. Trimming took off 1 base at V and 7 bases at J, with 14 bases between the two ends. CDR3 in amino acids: CASSEVGPAGEQYF. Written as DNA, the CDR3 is TGTGCCAGCAGTGAAGTTGGTCCCGCGGGGGAGCAGTACTTC.

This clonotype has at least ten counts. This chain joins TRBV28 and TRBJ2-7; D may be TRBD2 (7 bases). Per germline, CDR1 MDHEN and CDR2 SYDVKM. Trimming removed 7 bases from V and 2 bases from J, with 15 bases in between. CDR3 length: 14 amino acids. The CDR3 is CASTREAGAYEQYF. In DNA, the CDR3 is TGTGCCAGCACTCGGGAGGCAGGGGCCTACGAGCAGTACTTC.

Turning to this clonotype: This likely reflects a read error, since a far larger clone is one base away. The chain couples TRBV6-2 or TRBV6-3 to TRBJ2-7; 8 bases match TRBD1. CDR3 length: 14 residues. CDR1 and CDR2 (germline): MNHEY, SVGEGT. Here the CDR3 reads CTSSLTKDRDEQYF. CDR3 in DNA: TGTACCAGCAGTTTGACCAAGGACAGGGATGAGCAGTACTTC.

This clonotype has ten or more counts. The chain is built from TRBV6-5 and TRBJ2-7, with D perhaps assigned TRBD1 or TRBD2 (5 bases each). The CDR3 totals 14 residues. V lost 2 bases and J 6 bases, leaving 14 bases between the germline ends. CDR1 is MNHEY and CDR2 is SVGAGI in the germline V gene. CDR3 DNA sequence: TGTGCCAGCAGTTACGGGACCTCAGACACCGAGCAGTACTTC. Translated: CASSYGTSDTEQYF.

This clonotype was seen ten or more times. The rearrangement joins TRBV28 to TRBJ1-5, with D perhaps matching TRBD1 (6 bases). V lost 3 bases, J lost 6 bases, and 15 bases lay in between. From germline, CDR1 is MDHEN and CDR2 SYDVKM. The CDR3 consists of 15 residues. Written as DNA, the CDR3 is TGTGCCAGCAGTTTGCCCGGGGGCGGAGTTCAGCCCCAGCATTTT. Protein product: CASSLPGGGVQPQHF.

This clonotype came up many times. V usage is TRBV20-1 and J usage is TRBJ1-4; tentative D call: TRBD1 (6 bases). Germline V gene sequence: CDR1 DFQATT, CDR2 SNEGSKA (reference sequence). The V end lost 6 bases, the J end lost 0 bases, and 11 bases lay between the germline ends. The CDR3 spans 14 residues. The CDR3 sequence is CSATSGATNEKLFF. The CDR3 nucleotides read TGCAGTGCCACCTCAGGGGCAACTAATGAAAAACTGTTTTTT.

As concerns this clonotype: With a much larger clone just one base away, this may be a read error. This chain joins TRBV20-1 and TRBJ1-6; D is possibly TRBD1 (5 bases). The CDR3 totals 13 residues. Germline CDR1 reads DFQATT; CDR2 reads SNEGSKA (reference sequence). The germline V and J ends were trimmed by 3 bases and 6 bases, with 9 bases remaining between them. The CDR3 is CSARVGGNSPLHF. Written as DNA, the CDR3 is TGCAGTGCTAGGGTGGGGGGTAATTCACCCCTCCACTTT.

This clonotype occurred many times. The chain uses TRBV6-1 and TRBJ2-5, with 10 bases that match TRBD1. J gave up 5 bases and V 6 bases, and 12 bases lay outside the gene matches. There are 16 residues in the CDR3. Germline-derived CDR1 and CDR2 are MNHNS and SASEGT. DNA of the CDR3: TGTGCCAGCAGCCGGGACAGGGGCGACCTACGGGAGACCCAGTACTTC. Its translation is CASSRDRGDLRETQYF.

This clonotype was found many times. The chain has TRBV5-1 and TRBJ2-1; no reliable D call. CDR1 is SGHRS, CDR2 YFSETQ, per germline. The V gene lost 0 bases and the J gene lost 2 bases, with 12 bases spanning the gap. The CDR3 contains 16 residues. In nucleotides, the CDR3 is TGCGCCAGCAGCTTGGCCAACTTTGGGACCTACAATGAGCAGTTCTTC. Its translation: CASSLANFGTYNEQFF.

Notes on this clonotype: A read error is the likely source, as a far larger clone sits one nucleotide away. CDR3 residues: CASSDMGATYNSPLHF. The CDR3 nucleotides are TGTGCCAGCAGTGATATGGGAGCTACCTATAATTCACCCCTCCACTTT. V usage is TRBV6-4 and J usage is TRBJ1-6, with D uncertain. Germline values: CDR1 MRHNA, CDR2 SNTAGT. CDR3 length: 16 residues. The V gene lost 3 bases and the J gene lost 2 bases, with 11 bases spanning the gap.

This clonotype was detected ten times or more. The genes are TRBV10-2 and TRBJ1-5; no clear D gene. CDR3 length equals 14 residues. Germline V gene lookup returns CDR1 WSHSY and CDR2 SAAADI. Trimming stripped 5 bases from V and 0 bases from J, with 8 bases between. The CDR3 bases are TGCGCCAGCAGTCTTACATATAGCAATCAGCCCCAGCATTTT. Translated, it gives CASSLTYSNQPQHF.

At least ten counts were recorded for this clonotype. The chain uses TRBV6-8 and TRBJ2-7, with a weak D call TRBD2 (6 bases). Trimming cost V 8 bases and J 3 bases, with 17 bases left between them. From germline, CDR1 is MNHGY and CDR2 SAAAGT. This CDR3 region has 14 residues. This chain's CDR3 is CASGLGGTFYEQYF. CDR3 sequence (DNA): TGTGCCAGCGGATTGGGGGGAACCTTCTACGAGCAGTACTTC.

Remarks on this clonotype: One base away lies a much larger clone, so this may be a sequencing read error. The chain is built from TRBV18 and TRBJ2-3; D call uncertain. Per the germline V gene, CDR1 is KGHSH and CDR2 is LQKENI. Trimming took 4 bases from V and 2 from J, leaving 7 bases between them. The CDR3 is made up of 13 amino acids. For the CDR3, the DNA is TGTGCCAGCTCACAGTTGTTCACAGATACGCAGTATTTT. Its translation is CASSQLFTDTQYF.

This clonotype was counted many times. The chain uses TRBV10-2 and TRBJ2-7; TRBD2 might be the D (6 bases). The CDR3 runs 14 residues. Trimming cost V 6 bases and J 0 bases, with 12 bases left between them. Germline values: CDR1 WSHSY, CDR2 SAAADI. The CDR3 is CASRGGTSSYEQYF. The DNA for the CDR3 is TGCGCCAGCAGAGGCGGGACGAGCTCCTACGAGCAGTACTTC.

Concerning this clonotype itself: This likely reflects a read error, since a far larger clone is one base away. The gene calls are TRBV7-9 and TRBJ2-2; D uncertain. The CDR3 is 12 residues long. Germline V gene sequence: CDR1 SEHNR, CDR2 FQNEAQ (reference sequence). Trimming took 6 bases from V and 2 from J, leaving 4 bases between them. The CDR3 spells CASRSNTGELFF. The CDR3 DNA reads TGTGCCAGCAGATCCAACACCGGGGAGCTGTTTTTT.

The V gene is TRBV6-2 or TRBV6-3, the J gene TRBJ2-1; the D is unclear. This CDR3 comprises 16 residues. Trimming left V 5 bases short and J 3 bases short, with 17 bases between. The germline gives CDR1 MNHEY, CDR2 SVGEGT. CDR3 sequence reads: CASSTRWRWVYNEQFF. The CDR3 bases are TGTGCCAGCAGTACCCGCTGGCGGTGGGTCTACAATGAGCAGTTCTTC.

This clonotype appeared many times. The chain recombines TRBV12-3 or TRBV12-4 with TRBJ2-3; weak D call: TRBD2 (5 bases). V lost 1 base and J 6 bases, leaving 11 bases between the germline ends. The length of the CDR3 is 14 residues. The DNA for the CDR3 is TGTGCCAGCAGTTTAGACGGCGGGCCCGATACGCAGTATTTT. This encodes CASSLDGGPDTQYF.

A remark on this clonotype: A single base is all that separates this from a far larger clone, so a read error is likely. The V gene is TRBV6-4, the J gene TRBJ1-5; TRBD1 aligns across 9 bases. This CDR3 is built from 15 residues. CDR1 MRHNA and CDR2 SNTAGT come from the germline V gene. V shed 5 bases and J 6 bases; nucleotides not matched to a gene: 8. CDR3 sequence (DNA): TGTGCCAGCAGTACTGGACAGGGGAAGAGTCAGCCCCAGCATTTT. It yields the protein CASSTGQGKSQPQHF.

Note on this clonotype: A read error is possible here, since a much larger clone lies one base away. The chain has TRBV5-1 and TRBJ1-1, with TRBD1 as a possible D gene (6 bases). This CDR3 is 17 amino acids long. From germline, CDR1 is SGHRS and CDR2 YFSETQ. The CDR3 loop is CASTPGGARVGNTQAFF. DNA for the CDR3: TGCGCCAGCACCCCCGGGGGGGCCAGGGTTGGAAACACTCAAGCTTTCTTT.

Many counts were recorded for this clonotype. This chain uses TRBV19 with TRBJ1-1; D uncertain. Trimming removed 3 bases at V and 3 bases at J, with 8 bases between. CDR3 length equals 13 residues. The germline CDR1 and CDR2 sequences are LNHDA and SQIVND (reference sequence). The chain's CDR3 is CASSMSKDTEAFF. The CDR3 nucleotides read TGTGCCAGTAGTATGTCCAAGGACACTGAAGCTTTCTTT.

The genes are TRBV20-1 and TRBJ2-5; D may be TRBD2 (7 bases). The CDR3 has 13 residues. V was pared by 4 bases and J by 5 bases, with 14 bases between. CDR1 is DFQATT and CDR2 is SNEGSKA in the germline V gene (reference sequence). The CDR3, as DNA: TGCAGTGCTAAGGGGGGGGGCGGGGAGACCCAGTACTTC. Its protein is CSAKGGGGETQYF.

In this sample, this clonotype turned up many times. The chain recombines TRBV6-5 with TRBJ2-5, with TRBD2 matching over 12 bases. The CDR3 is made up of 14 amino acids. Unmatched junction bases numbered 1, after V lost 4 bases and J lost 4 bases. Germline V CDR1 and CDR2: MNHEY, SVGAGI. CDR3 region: CASSSSGGAETQYF. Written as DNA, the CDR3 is TGTGCCAGCAGTTCTAGCGGGGGGGCAGAGACCCAGTACTTC.

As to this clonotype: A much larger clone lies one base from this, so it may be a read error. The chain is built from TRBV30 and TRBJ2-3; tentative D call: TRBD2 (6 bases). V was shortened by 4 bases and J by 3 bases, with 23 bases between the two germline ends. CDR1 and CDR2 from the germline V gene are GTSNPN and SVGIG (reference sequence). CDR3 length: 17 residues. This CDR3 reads CAWIRGSLAKRTDTQYF. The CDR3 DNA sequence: TGTGCCTGGATCCGAGGGTCACTAGCTAAGAGAACAGATACGCAGTATTTT. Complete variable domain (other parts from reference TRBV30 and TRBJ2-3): SQTIHQWPATLVQPVGSPLSLECTVEGTSNPNLYWYRQAAGRGLQLLFYSVGIGQISSEVPQNLSASRPQDRQFILSSKKLLLSDSGFYLCAWIRGSLAKRTDTQYFGPGTRLTVL.

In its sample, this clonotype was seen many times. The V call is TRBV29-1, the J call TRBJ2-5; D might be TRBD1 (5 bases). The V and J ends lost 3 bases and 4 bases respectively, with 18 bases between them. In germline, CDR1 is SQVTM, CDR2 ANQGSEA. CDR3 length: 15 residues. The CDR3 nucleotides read TGCAGCGTTGAGGGCCACCCCAGGGTAGGAGAGACCCAGTACTTC. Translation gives CSVEGHPRVGETQYF.